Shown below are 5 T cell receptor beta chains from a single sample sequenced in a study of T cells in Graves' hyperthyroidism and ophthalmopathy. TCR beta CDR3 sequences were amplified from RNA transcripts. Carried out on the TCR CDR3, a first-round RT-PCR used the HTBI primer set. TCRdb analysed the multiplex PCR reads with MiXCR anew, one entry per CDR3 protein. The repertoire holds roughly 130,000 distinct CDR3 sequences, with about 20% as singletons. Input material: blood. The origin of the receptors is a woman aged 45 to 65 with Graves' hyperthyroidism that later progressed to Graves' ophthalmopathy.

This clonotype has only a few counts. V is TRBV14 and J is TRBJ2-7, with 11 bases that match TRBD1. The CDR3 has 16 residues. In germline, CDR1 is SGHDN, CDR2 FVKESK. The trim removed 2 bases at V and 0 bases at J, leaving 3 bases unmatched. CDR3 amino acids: CASSQYGTGGSYEQYF. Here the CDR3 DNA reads TGTGCCAGCAGCCAATACGGGACAGGGGGCTCCTACGAGCAGTACTTC.

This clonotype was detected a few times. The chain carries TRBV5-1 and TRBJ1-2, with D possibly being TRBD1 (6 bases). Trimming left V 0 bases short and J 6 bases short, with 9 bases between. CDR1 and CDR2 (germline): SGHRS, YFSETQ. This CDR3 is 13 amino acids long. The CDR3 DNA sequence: TGCGCCAGCAGCTTGGAAGGGACAAATGGCTACACCTTC. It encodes CASSLEGTNGYTF.

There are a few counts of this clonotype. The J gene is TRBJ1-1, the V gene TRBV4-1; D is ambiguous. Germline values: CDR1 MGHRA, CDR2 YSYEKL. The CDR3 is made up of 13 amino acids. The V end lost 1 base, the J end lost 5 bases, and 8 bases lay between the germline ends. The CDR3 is CASSQVTGTEAFF. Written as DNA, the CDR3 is TGCGCCAGCAGCCAAGTAACGGGGACTGAAGCTTTCTTT.

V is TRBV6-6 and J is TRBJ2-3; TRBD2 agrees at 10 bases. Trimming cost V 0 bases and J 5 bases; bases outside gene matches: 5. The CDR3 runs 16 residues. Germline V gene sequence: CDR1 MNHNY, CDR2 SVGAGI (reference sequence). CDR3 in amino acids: CASSYSSGRGQDTQYF. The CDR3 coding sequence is TGTGCCAGCAGTTACTCGAGCGGGAGGGGGCAAGATACGCAGTATTTT.

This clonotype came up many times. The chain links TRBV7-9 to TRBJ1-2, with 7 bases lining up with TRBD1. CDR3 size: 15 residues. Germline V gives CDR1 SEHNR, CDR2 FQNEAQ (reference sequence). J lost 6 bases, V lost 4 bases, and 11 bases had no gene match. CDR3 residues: CASSSPGQPFDGYTF. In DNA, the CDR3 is TGTGCCAGCAGCTCCCCGGGACAGCCATTTGATGGCTACACCTTC.